The entry that follows covers one TCR beta chain sequence. Its target is unknown. This sample is part of a study of radiotherapy plus CTLA-4 blockade in lung cancer. Here immunoSEQ multiplex PCR was the method, and the copy in TCRdb shows in-frame clones only, minus some. This table has more than 75,000 clones, around nine tenths appearing once. Germline values: CDR1 SNHLY, CDR2 FYNNEI. This CDR3 spans 12 amino acids. V gave up 7 bases and J gave up 1 base, with 8 bases separating them. Study outcomes and limitations: Reported findings show early blood T cell clone dynamics, with interferon-beta, best predicted response. TCR clones originating in tumors grew in number in blood after radiotherapy plus ipilimumab.

Focal radiation plus CTLA-4 blockade with ipilimumab was given to patients with chemo-refractory metastatic non-small-cell lung cancer. The genes are TRBV2 and TRBJ2-7; maybe TRBD2 (5 bases). Sequencing was performed on peripheral blood, taken from a patient treated with radiotherapy plus ipilimumab. The sequence came from a human donor with non-small cell lung cancer who had stable disease on radiotherapy plus ipilimumab. The CDR3 DNA is TGTGCCAGCAACCTAGCATCCTACGAGCAGTACTTC. This encodes CASNLASYEQYF.